The rows below give T cell receptor beta chains drawn from one sample of a study of shared clonotypes between healthy human individuals. Only in-frame clones appear in the TCRdb table, and some are missing; sequencing was by immunoSEQ multiplex PCR. This table holds millions of clones, approximately 92% found once. Source material: naive CD4+ T cells sorted from blood. These receptors were collected from a man aged 18-30 years in good health. Both conserved end residues are part of each CDR3. The D gene is left open where the match is weak.

V gene	D gene	CDR3 length	J gene	CDR3 protein	CDR3 DNA
TRBV19	-	14	TRBJ2-7	CASSPTDGGSEQYF	TGTGCCAGTAGTCCGACCGATGGGGGGAGCGAGCAGTACTTC
TRBV7-8	TRBD2	15	TRBJ2-4	CASSLAGSGINIQYF	TGTGCCAGCAGCTTAGCGGGTAGCGGGATAAACATTCAGTACTTC
TRBV6-1	TRBD1	15	TRBJ1-5	CASRATGTLNQPQHF	TGTGCCAGCAGGGCGACAGGGACCTTAAATCAGCCCCAGCATTTT
TRBV2	-	16	TRBJ1-3	CASTAQQMSSGNTIYF	TGTGCCAGCACTGCGCAGCAGATGTCCTCTGGAAACACCATATATTTT
TRBV13	-	14	TRBJ2-1	CAICGARPYNEQFF	TGTGCCATCTGCGGGGCCCGCCCCTACAATGAGCAGTTCTTC
TRBV20-1	-	11	TRBJ2-5	CSVGGEETQYF	TGCAGTGTTGGAGGGGAAGAGACCCAGTACTTC
TRBV29-1	TRBD1	15	TRBJ1-1	CSATGQGSSVAEAFF	TGCAGCGCCACGGGACAGGGATCGTCGGTCGCTGAAGCTTTCTTT
TRBV28	TRBD1	20	TRBJ1-3	CASSFRAYGTGYTSGNTIYF	TGTGCCAGCAGTTTCCGAGCGTACGGGACAGGGTATACCTCTGGAAACACCATATATTTT
TRBV5-1	-	16	TRBJ2-3	CASSKDGSLFTDTQYF	TGCGCCAGCAGCAAGGACGGATCCCTCTTCACAGATACGCAGTATTTT
TRBV14	TRBD2	15	TRBJ2-1	CASSIAGSSYNEQFF	TGTGCCAGCAGCATAGCGGGGAGCTCCTACAATGAGCAGTTCTTC
TRBV5-1	-	17	TRBJ1-2	CASSFATDSRFHYGYTF	TGCGCCAGCAGCTTCGCTACGGACAGTCGGTTTCACTATGGCTACACCTTC
TRBV4-1	-	15	TRBJ1-2	CASSPSGGNGYGYTF	TGCGCCAGCAGCCCCTCGGGAGGCAATGGCTATGGCTACACCTTC
TRBV18	-	16	TRBJ2-1	CASSPGAPYTGNEQFF	TGTGCCAGCTCACCCGGGGCTCCCTACACCGGTAATGAGCAGTTCTTC
TRBV7-2	-	11	TRBJ2-7	CASSLSYEQYF	TGTGCCAGCAGCTTAAGCTACGAGCAGTACTTC
TRBV11-2	-	16	TRBJ1-2	CASSAGLQGFSYGYTF	TGTGCCAGCAGCGCAGGTTTACAGGGTTTTTCCTATGGCTACACCTTC
TRBV5-1	TRBD1	16	TRBJ1-6	CASSLAAGGVNSPLHF	TGCGCCAGCAGCTTGGCGGCAGGGGGTGTTAATTCACCCCTCCACTTT